What follows are 21 T cell receptor beta chains derived from one specimen sequenced in a study of Ad26.COV2.S vaccination and SARS-CoV-2 variants. Produced via immunoSEQ multiplex PCR; TCRdb's table is partial and in-frame only. The sample contains about 680,000 clones, around 89% of which appear only once. Treatment given: around 19 received Ad26.COV2.S at low or high dose, single or two shots; 5 received placebo; per-sample allocation not given. Material that was analyzed had been drawn on day 63 after the first vaccine or placebo injection. The sequences come from peripheral blood, collected in a trial of Ad26.COV2.S vaccine versus placebo. The receptor source for this set is a person between 18 and 59 years old who received the Ad26.COV2.S COVID-19 vaccine or a placebo.

This chain connects TRBV19 to TRBJ2-3, with 8 bases aligning to TRBD2. Trimming at V came to 2 bases and at J to 6 bases, leaving 16 bases not matched to a gene. This CDR3 has 18 amino acids. Germline lookup yields CDR1 LNHDA and CDR2 SQIVND (reference sequence). CDR3 region: CASSIKGRGSGMTDTQYF. CDR3 coding DNA: TGTGCCAGTAGTATAAAGGGCAGGGGTAGCGGGATGACGGATACGCAGTATTTT.

This clone was seen more than once but under ten times. The J gene is TRBJ2-1, the V gene TRBV12-3 or TRBV12-4; D gene unclear. Trimming removed 5 bases at V and 8 bases at J, with 10 bases between. The CDR3 runs 12 residues. The CDR3 protein is CASSHTRDEQFF. The CDR3 nucleotides are TGTGCCAGCAGTCACACACGGGATGAGCAGTTCTTC.

This sequence joins TRBV11-2 and TRBJ1-1; D gene uncertain. Germline values: CDR1 SGHAT, CDR2 FQNNGV. This CDR3 is built from 12 residues. The germline V and J ends were trimmed by 1 base and 11 bases, with 11 bases remaining between them. CDR3 amino acids: CASSLGALDAFF. The DNA for the CDR3 is TGTGCCAGCAGCTTAGGGGCCTTAGACGCTTTCTTT.

This sequence joins TRBV6-1 and TRBJ1-5; possible D gene TRBD1, 5 bases. V gave up 3 bases and J gave up 4 bases, with 13 bases separating them. The CDR3 runs to 15 residues. Germline values: CDR1 MNHNS, CDR2 SASEGT. The CDR3 DNA reads TGTGCCAGCAGTGATCGGGCAGGGAGAAATCAGCCCCAGCATTTT. It translates to CASSDRAGRNQPQHF.

This chain joins TRBV12-3 or TRBV12-4 and TRBJ2-7; D is unclear. CDR3 length: 11 amino acids. Trimming removed 5 bases from V and 7 bases from J, with 9 bases in between. CDR3 nucleotides: TGTGCCAGCAGTGTTTGGCGGGAGCAGTACTTC. Protein: CASSVWREQYF.

V is TRBV7-2 and J is TRBJ1-1; unclear D gene. V shed 4 bases and J shed 5 bases, with 11 bases lying between them. Germline V CDR1 and CDR2: SGHTA, FQGNSA. CDR3 length: 13 amino acids. The chain's CDR3 is CASSSPSRTEAFF. CDR3 sequence (DNA): TGTGCCAGCAGCTCGCCCAGTAGGACTGAAGCTTTCTTT.

The gene calls are TRBV4-3 and TRBJ2-2; D may be TRBD2 (5 bases). The germline V gene encodes CDR1 LGHNA and CDR2 YSLEER. This CDR3 contains 18 residues. With 0 bases removed from V and 2 bases from J, the gap between germline ends came to 16 bases. Here the CDR3 reads CASSQEAYNGLNTGELFF. The DNA for the CDR3 is TGCGCCAGCAGCCAAGAAGCTTATAACGGACTTAACACCGGGGAGCTGTTTTTT.

This sequence joins TRBV10-3 and TRBJ1-5; D not resolved. Germline CDR1 is ENHRY and CDR2 is SYGVKD. Trimming removed 4 bases at V and 7 bases at J, with 11 bases between. The CDR3 runs to 13 residues. CDR3 DNA sequence: TGTGCCATCAGTGGGTTGTTGGGCCAGCCCCAGCATTTT. Protein: CAISGLLGQPQHF.

J is TRBJ2-2 and V is TRBV7-2; 8 bases match TRBD1. Trimming removed 8 bases from V and 3 bases from J; junction bases left unmatched: 8. The CDR3 contains 15 residues. CDR1 and CDR2 from the germline V gene are SGHTA and FQGNSA. CDR3 in amino acids: CASGVPDRDTGELFF. The CDR3 bases are TGTGCCAGCGGGGTCCCGGACAGGGACACCGGGGAGCTGTTTTTT.

This chain links TRBV5-4 with TRBJ2-7; D tentatively fits TRBD1 or TRBD2 (5 bases each). CDR1 SGHNT and CDR2 YYREEE come from the germline V gene (reference sequence). The CDR3 loop spans 14 amino acids. Trimming left V 5 bases short and J 0 bases short, with 12 bases between. Written as DNA, the CDR3 is TGTGCCAGCAGGTACTCAGGGAGCTCCTACGAGCAGTACTTC. This encodes CASRYSGSSYEQYF.

V and J are TRBV7-2 and TRBJ2-7, with TRBD2 identical over 7 bases. This CDR3 is built from 15 residues. CDR1 is SGHTA, CDR2 FQGNSA, per germline. The V gene end was trimmed by 1 base and the J gene end by 3 bases; junction bases not matched to a gene: 6. The CDR3 DNA follows: TGTGCCAGCAGCTTAGGCGGGAGATCGCTCTACGAGCAGTACTTC. It codes for CASSLGGRSLYEQYF.

The V gene is TRBV5-1, the J gene TRBJ1-2; the D is unclear. The V gene lost 1 base and the J gene lost 4 bases, with 14 bases spanning the gap. The CDR3 has 15 residues. Per germline, CDR1 SGHRS and CDR2 YFSETQ. The CDR3 region has the DNA TGCGCCAGCAGCTTGAACCCCTCCCGAGCCTATGGCTACACCTTC. Protein sequence: CASSLNPSRAYGYTF.

This clone was found once. The chain has TRBV18 and TRBJ1-2, with D possibly being TRBD1 (6 bases). The germline gives CDR1 KGHSH, CDR2 LQKENI. The CDR3 has 15 amino acids. The V end was cut by 3 bases, the J end by 6 bases, with 17 bases between. CDR3: CASSPPAAGVDGYTF. In nucleotides, the CDR3 is TGTGCCAGCTCACCTCCTGCGGCAGGGGTAGATGGCTACACCTTC.

The DNA for the CDR3 is TGTGCCACCAGTGATCAGGGAACGACCCAGTACTTC. It is translated as CATSDQGTTQYF. J is TRBJ2-5 and V is TRBV24-1, with a weak D call TRBD1 (5 bases). The CDR3 runs to 12 residues. V lost 3 bases and J 7 bases, leaving 8 bases between the germline ends. Germline CDR1 reads KGHDR; CDR2 reads SFDVKD.

V usage is TRBV12-3 or TRBV12-4 and J usage is TRBJ1-2; perhaps TRBD1 as D (5 bases). This CDR3 is 13 amino acids long. V lost 6 bases to trimming and J lost 8 bases, with 16 bases between them. DNA of the CDR3: TGTGCCAGCAGGACCCAGGGAGCAGGCGGCTACACCTTC. Translating gives CASRTQGAGGYTF.

In regard to this clone: One end of the junction does not line up with germline, which may come from a read error. The chain joins TRBV7-7 to TRBJ2-1; no firm D call. The CDR3 length is 15 residues. The germline V gene has CDR1 SSHAT and CDR2 FNYEAQ (reference sequence). DNA for the CDR3: TGTGCTAGCAGCTTAGACGCAGCCTCCTACAATGAGCAGTTCTTC. Translating it yields CASSLDAASYNEQFF.

J is TRBJ2-7 and V is TRBV3-1 (or the pseudogene TRBV3-2); 11 positions agree with TRBD1. V lost 3 bases to trimming and J lost 4 bases; unmatched junction nucleotides: 5. CDR3 size: 15 residues. The germline V gene has CDR1 LGHDT and CDR2 YNNKEL (reference sequence). The CDR3 DNA follows: TGTGCCAGCAGCCATTCGGACAGGGGGCCGTACGAGCAGTACTTC. Amino acids: CASSHSDRGPYEQYF.

V gene TRBV28 combines with J gene TRBJ1-3; D ambiguous. The V gene lost 8 bases and the J gene lost 0 bases, with 11 bases spanning the gap. Germline lookup yields CDR1 MDHEN and CDR2 SYDVKM. The CDR3 has 14 residues. The CDR3 DNA reads TGTGCCAGCCACCGGGTCCGCTCTGGAAACACCATATATTTT. It is translated as CASHRVRSGNTIYF.

The V gene is TRBV29-1, the J gene TRBJ2-2; D possibly corresponds to TRBD2 (5 bases). The CDR3 covers 11 residues. The germline V gene has CDR1 SQVTM and CDR2 ANQGSEA. V dropped 5 bases and J dropped 5 bases, with 6 bases sitting between them. The CDR3: CSVRRTGELFF. Here the CDR3 DNA reads TGCAGCGTTAGGAGGACCGGGGAGCTGTTTTTT.

J is TRBJ1-4 and V is TRBV30; no clear D. Trimming took off 1 base at V and 0 bases at J, with 12 bases between the two ends. The CDR3 runs to 16 residues. Germline CDR1 GTSNPN, CDR2 SVGIG (reference sequence). The CDR3 region has the DNA TGTGCCTGGAGTGCCCCGTACCGCGCAACTAATGAAAAACTGTTTTTT. It specifies CAWSAPYRATNEKLFF.

The rearrangement joins TRBV7-9 to TRBJ2-7; D possibly corresponds to TRBD1 (5 bases). CDR1 and CDR2 (germline): SEHNR, FQNEAQ (reference sequence). This CDR3 has 14 amino acids. Trimming removed 1 base from V and 1 base from J, with 8 bases in between. CDR3 in DNA: TGTGCCAGCAGCTTAGACAGGACATCCTACGAGCAGTACTTC. Its translation is CASSLDRTSYEQYF. The variable domain in full, completed from reference TRBV7-9 and TRBJ2-7, reads DTGVSQNPRHKITKRGQNVTFRCDPISEHNRLYWYRQTLGQGPEFLTYFQNEAQLEKSRLLSDRFSAERPKGSFSTLEIQRTEQGDSAMYLCASSLDRTSYEQYFGPGTRLTVT.